This T cell receptor (beta chain) was recovered during a study of blood T cell repertoires in COVID-19. The overall study: The United States, Italy and Spain were the sources of the acute and convalescent COVID-19 samples. Sample material is recorded as cDNA or gDNA derived from T cells, B-cell-depleted T cells, or PBMCs.

Germline CDR1 is LGHNA and CDR2 is YNFKEQ. V lost 0 bases and J lost 8; bases outside the gene matches: 7. The length of the CDR3 is 15 residues. Per the original methods: Researchers report that nucleated cell counts were estimated from reference gene primer amplification. The protocol was immunoSEQ multiplex PCR, while the TCRdb copy is restricted to in-frame clones and leaves out a portion. V and J calls and clone size come straight from that table; D and trimming were deduced from the DNA. Among roughly 86,000 clones listed, around 91% were seen once. This clone occurred a few times. The TCR was taken from a woman aged 45-65 years in a cohort sampled during active COVID-19. Sequencing input: peripheral blood. The chain combines TRBV4-2 with TRBJ1-2; TRBD1 aligns across 9 bases. This CDR3 reads CASSQEEGQGRGYTF. The CDR3 nucleotides are TGTGCCAGCAGCCAAGAAGAGGGACAGGGTCGGGGCTACACCTTC.